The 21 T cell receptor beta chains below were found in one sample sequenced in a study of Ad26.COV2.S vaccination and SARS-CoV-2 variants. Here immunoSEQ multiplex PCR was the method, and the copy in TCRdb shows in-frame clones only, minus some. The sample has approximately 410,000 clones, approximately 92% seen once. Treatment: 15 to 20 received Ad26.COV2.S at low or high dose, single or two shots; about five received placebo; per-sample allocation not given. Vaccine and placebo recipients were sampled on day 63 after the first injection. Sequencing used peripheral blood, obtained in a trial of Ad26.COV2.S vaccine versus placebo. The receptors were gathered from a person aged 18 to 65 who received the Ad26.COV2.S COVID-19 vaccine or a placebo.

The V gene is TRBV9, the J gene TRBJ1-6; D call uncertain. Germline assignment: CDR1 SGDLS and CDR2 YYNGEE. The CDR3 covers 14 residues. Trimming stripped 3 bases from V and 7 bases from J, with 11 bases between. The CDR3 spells CASSAGYLNSPLHF. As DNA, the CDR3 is TGTGCCAGCAGCGCCGGGTATCTGAATTCACCCCTCCACTTT.

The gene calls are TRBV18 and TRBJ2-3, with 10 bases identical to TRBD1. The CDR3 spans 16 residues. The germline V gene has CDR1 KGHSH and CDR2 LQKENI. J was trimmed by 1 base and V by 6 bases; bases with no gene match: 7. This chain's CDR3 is CASSLAGTGGTDTQYF. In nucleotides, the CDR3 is TGTGCCAGCTCCCTAGCCGGGACAGGGGGCACAGATACGCAGTATTTT.

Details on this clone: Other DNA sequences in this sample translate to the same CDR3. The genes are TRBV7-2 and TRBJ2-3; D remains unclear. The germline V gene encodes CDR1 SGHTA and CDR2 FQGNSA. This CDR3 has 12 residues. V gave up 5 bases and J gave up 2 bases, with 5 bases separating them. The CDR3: CASSPYTDTQYF. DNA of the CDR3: TGTGCCAGCAGCCCCTACACAGATACGCAGTATTTT.

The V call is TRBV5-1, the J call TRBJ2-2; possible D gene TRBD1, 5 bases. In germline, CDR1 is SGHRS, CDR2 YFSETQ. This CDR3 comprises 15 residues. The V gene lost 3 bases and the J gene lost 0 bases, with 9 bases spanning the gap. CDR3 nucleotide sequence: TGCGCCAGCAGCTCGAGACAGCCGAACACCGGGGAGCTGTTTTTT. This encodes CASSSRQPNTGELFF.

For the CDR3, the DNA is TGTGCCACCAGCAGGCCCCTCGGAACGCGGGGGCTACTCACAGATACGCAGTATTTT. Translation: CATSRPLGTRGLLTDTQYF. The chain is built from TRBV15 and TRBJ2-3; D perhaps matches TRBD2 (7 bases). The V end was cut by 3 bases, the J end by 2 bases, with 24 bases between. The CDR3 loop spans 19 amino acids. The V gene's germline CDR1 is LNHNV and CDR2 YYDKDF (reference sequence). The entire variable domain, with the rest obtained from reference TRBV15 and TRBJ2-3, is as follows: DAMVIQNPRYQVTQFGKPVTLSCSQTLNHNVMYWYQQKSSQAPKLLFHYYDKDFNNEADTPDNFQSRRPNTSFCFLDIRSPGLGDTAMYLCATSRPLGTRGLLTDTQYFGPGTRLTVL.

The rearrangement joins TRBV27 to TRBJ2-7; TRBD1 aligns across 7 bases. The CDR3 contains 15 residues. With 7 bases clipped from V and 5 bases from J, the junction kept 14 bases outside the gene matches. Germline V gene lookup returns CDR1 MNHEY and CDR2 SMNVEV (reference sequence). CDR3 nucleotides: TGTGCCAGCACCTTAACAGGGGCGAATTACCACGAGCAGTACTTC. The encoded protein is CASTLTGANYHEQYF.

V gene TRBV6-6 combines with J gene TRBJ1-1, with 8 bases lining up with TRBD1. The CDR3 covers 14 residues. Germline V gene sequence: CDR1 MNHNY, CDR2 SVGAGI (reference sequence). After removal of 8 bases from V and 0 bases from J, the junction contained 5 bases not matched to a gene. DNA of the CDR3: TGTGCCAGCTCCCGGACAGGGATGAACACTGAAGCTTTCTTT. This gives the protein CASSRTGMNTEAFF.

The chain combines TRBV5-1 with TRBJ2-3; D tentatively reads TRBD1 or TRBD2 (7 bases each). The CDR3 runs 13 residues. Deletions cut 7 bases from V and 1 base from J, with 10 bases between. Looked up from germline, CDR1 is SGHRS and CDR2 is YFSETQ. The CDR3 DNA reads TGCGCCAGCCAGGGGGGGGGCACAGATACGCAGTATTTT. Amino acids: CASQGGGTDTQYF.

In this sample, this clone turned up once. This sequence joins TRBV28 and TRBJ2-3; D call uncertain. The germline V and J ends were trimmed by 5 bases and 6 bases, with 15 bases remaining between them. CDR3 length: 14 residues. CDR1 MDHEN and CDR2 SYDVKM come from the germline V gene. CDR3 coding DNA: TGTGCCAGCAGTCCCCGGGTTCCTCCGGATACGCAGTATTTT. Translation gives CASSPRVPPDTQYF.

For the CDR3, the DNA is TGTGCCAGCAGCCTACAGCCACAGGACTATGGCTACACCTTC. Translated, it gives CASSLQPQDYGYTF. The V gene is TRBV9, the J gene TRBJ1-2; D may be TRBD1 (5 bases). Deletions cut 4 bases from V and 3 bases from J, with 13 bases between. CDR1 is SGDLS and CDR2 is YYNGEE in the germline V gene. The CDR3 sequence is 14 residues long.

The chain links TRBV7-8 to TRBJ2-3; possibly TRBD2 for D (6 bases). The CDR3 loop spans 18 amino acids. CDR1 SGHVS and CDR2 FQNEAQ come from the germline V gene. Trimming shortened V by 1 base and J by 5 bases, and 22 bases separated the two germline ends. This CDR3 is CASSLVAAWDGGGDTQYF. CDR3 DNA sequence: TGTGCCAGCAGCTTAGTGGCGGCCTGGGACGGGGGTGGAGATACGCAGTATTTT.

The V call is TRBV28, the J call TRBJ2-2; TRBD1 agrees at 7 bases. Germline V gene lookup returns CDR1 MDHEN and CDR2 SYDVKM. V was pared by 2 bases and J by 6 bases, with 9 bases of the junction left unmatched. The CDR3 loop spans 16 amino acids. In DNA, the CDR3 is TGTGCCAGCAGTTTACAATCGACAGGGTCGTCCGGGGAGCTGTTTTTT. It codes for CASSLQSTGSSGELFF.

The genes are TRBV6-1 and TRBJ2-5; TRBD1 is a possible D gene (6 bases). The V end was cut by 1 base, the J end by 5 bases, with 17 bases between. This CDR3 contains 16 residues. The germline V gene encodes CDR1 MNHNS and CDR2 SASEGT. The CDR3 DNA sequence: TGTGCCAGCAGTGAAGGGGACACATCCTCCTGGGAGACCCAGTACTTC. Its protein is CASSEGDTSSWETQYF.

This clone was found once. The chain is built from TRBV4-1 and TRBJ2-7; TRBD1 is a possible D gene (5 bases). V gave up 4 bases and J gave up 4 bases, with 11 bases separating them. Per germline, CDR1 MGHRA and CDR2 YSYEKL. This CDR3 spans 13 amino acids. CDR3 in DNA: TGCGCCAGCAGCCCCACCCCAGGGTACGAGCAGTACTTC. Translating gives CASSPTPGYEQYF.

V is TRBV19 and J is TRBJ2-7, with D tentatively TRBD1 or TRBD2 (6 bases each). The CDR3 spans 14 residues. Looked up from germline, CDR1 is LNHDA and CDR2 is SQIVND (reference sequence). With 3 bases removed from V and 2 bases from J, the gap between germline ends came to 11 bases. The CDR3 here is CASSIGGTPYEQYF. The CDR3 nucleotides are TGTGCCAGTAGTATTGGAGGGACACCCTACGAGCAGTACTTC.

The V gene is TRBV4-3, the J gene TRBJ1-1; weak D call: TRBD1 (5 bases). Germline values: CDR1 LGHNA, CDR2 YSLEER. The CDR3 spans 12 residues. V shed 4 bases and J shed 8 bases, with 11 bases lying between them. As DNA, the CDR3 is TGCGCCAGCAGCCTGGGGGGAGCCGAAGCTTTCTTT. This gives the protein CASSLGGAEAFF.

The CDR3 loop is CASSYDGGGRGNTIYF. CDR3 sequence (DNA): TGTGCCAGCAGTTACGATGGCGGAGGAAGGGGAAACACCATATATTTT. The chain links TRBV6-5 to TRBJ1-3, with unresolved D. The V gene lost 2 bases and the J gene lost 4 bases, with 15 bases spanning the gap. Germline V CDR1 and CDR2: MNHEY, SVGAGI. The CDR3 loop spans 16 amino acids.

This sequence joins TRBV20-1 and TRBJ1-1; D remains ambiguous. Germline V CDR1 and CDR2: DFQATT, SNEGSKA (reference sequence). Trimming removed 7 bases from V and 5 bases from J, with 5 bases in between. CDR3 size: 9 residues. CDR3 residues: CSGVTEAFF. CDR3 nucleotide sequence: TGCAGTGGGGTTACTGAAGCTTTCTTT.

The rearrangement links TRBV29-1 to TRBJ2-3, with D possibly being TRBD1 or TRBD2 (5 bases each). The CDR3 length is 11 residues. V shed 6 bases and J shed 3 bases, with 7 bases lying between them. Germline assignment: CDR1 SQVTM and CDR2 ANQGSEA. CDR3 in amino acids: CSVGETDTQYF. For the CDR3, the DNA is TGCAGCGTAGGGGAGACAGATACGCAGTATTTT.

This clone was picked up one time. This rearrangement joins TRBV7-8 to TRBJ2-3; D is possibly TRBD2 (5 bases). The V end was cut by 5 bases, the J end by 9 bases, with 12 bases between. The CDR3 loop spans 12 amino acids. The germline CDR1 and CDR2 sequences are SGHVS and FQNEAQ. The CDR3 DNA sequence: TGTGCCAGCAGCCCCCGGGAAGGCACGCAGTATTTT. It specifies CASSPREGTQYF.

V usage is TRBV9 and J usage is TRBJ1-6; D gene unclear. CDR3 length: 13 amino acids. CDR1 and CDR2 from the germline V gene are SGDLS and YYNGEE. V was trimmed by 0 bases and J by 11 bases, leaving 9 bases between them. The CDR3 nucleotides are TGTGCCAGCAGCGTAGACTTCGGGCCACCCCTCCACTTT. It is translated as CASSVDFGPPLHF.